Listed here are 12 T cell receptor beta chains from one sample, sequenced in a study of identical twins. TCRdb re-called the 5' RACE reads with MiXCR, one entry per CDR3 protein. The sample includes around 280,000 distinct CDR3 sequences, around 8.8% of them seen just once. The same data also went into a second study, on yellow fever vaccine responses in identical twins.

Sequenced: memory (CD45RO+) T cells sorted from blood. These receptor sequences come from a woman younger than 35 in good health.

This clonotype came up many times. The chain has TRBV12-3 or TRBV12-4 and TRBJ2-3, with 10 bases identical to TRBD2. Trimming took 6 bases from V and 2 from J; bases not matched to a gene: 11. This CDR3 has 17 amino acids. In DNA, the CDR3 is TGTGCCAGCAGCCCTACTCTAGCGGGGGTTCCCACAGATACGCAGTATTTT. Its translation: CASSPTLAGVPTDTQYF.

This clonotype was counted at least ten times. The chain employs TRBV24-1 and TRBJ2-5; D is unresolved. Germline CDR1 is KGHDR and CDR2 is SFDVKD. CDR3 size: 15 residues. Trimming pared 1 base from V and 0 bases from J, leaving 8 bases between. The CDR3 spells CATSDLGGDQETQYF. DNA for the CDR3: TGTGCCACCAGTGATTTAGGCGGAGACCAAGAGACCCAGTACTTC.

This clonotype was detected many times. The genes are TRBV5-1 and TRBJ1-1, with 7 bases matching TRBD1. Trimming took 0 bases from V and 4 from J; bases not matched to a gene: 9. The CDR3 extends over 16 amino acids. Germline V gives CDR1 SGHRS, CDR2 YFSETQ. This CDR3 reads CASSLGQGRVGTEAFF. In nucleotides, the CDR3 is TGCGCCAGCAGCTTGGGACAGGGCCGGGTCGGCACTGAAGCTTTCTTT. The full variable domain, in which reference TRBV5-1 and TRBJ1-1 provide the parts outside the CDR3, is KAGVTQTPRYLIKTRGQQVTLSCSPISGHRSVSWYQQTPGQGLQFLFEYFSETQRNKGNFPGRFSGRQFSNSRSEMNVSTLELGDSALYLCASSLGQGRVGTEAFFGQGTRLTVV.

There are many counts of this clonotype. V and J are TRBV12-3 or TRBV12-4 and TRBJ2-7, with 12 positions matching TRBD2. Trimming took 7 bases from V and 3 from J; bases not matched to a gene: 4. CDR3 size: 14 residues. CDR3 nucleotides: TGTGCCAGCACCGAGGGACTAGCGGGCTACGAGCAGTACTTC. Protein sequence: CASTEGLAGYEQYF.

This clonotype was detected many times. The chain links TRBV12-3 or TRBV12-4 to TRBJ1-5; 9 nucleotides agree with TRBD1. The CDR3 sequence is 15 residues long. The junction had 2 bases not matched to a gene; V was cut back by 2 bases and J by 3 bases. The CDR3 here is CASSLTGGPNQPQHF. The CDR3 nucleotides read TGTGCCAGCAGTTTAACAGGGGGCCCCAATCAGCCCCAGCATTTT.

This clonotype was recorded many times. Here the CDR3 reads CASSFQLRGETQYF. In nucleotides, the CDR3 is TGTGCCAGCAGTTTTCAGCTCCGAGGAGAGACCCAGTACTTC. The V call is TRBV28, the J call TRBJ2-5; D is unclear. Germline lookup yields CDR1 MDHEN and CDR2 SYDVKM. The CDR3 totals 14 residues. Trimming left V 3 bases short and J 4 bases short, with 12 bases between.

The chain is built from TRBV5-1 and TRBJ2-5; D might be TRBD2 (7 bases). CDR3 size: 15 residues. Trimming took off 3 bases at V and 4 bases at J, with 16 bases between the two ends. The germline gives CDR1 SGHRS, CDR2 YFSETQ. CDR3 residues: CASSSNGGPGETQYF. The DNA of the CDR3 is TGCGCCAGCAGCTCAAACGGGGGGCCGGGAGAGACCCAGTACTTC.

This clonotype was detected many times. In DNA, the CDR3 is TGTGCCAGCAGCTTACTCGCGGGGGGGCTTTACAATGAGCAGTTCTTC. Its protein is CASSLLAGGLYNEQFF. This chain joins TRBV7-2 and TRBJ2-1, with TRBD2 matching 9 bases. The V segment lost 2 bases and the J segment 4 bases; nucleotides outside the gene matches: 6. This CDR3 contains 16 residues. Germline values: CDR1 SGHTA, CDR2 FQGNSA. Based on the CDR3 plus reference TRBV7-2 and TRBJ2-1, the full variable domain is GAGVSQSPSNKVTEKGKDVELRCDPISGHTALYWYRQSLGQGLEFLIYFQGNSAPDKSGLPSDRFSAERTGGSVSTLTIQRTQQEDSAVYLCASSLLAGGLYNEQFFGPGTRLTVL.

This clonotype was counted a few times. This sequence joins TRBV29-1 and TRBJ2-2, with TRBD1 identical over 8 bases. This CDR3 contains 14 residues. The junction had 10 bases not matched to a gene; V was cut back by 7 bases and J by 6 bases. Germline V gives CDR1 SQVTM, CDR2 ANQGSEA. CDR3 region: CSGKSDRGAGELFF. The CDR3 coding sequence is TGCAGCGGGAAGAGCGACAGGGGAGCCGGGGAGCTGTTTTTT.

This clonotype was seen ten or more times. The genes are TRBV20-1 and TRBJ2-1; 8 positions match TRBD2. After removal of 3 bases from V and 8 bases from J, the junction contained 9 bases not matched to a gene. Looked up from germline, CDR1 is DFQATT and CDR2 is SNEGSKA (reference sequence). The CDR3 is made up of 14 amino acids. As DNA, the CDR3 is TGCAGTGCTAGTCTTAGCGGGAATATGGATGAGCAGTTCTTC. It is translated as CSASLSGNMDEQFF.

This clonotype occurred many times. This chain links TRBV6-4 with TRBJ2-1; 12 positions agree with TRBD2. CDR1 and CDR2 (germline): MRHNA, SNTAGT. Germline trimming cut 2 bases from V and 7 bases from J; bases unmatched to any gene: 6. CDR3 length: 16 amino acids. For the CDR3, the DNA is TGTGCCAGCAGTGACCTAGCGGGAGGGCCGGGGAATGAGCAGTTCTTC. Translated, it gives CASSDLAGGPGNEQFF.

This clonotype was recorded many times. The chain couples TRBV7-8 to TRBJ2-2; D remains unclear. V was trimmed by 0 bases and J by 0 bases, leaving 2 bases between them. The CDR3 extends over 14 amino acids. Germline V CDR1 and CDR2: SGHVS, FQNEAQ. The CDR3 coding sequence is TGTGCCAGCAGCTTAGCACCGAACACCGGGGAGCTGTTTTTT. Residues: CASSLAPNTGELFF. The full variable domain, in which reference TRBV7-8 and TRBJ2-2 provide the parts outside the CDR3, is GAGVSQSPRYKVAKRGQDVALRCDPISGHVSLFWYQQALGQGPEFLTYFQNEAQLDKSGLPSDRFFAERPEGSVSTLKIQRTQQEDSAVYLCASSLAPNTGELFFGEGSRLTVL.